The T cell receptor beta chain under discussion was sequenced for a study of human T cells and chemical hapten exposure. Study in general: Sensitization employed 2% DPC on approximately 2 cm by approximately 2 cm of upper inner arm skin. Small discrepancies in pooled library volume mainly accounted for the varying TCR yields per sample.

Study-wide results and limits: Sensitization with DPC brought no change to TCRs above 1 in 1000 in frequency.

The germline V gene encodes CDR1 SGHVS and CDR2 FQNEAQ. The trim removed 1 base at V and 4 bases at J, leaving 6 bases unmatched. The CDR3 is made up of 16 amino acids. Unique molecular identifiers were attached to individual cDNA molecules within the library. Via MiXCR, TCRdb re-called the RACE reads, giving one row per CDR3 protein. Of 330,000 or so distinct CDR3 sequences detected, around 6% appear once; the ten largest clones hold 4.5% to 6%. Indicated time point: patch test 2, 6 weeks after DPC sensitization. As for treatment: therapeutic diphenylcyclopropenone sensitization with weekly scalp DPC. This clonotype was recorded many times. Its matching antigen is unknown.

The sequence was collected from a woman between 18 and 29 years old with alopecia areata. Some clones in this sample may be carry-over from other donors' samples. This specimen was whole blood, taken in connection with sensitization to the hapten diphenylcyclopropenone (DPC). The V and J genes are TRBV7-8 and TRBJ1-1; 10 bases fit TRBD1. The CDR3 nucleotides read TGTGCCAGCAGCTTAGAGAGGAGGACAGGGGGCACTGAAGCTTTCTTT. It codes for CASSLERRTGGTEAFF.